The table lists the clone carrying this TCR beta chain with many counts. The data are from a study of T-cell reconstitution after alpha-beta-depleted transplantation in children. The CDR3 runs 11 residues. The V end was cut by 10 bases, the J end by 5 bases, with 8 bases between. Per the germline V gene, CDR1 is ENHRY and CDR2 is SYGVKD. It was with unique molecular identifiers that the TCRbeta library was prepared. TCRdb used MiXCR to reprocess the PCR reads, holding one entry per CDR3 protein. The profile shows 400,000 to 550,000 distinct CDR3 sequences, about 10% of them singletons. This material consisted of PBMCs, taken before TCRalphabeta/CD19-depleted stem cell transplant. The receptor comes from a child younger than 10 with inherited bone marrow failure, due to receive a stem cell transplant. V and J are TRBV10-3 and TRBJ2-2; no reliable D call. CDR3 in DNA: TGTGCCACACAAGTTACCGGGGAGCTGTTTTTT. As protein: CATQVTGELFF.